The T cell receptor (beta chain) under discussion was sequenced for a study of vaccination effects on CD4 cells after COVID-19. Study-wide context: The median interval between the second dose and post-vaccine sampling was 72 days.

This clone was observed a handful of times. Its specificity is not known. Findings of the study overall: Vaccine- and infection-induced clones showed marked clonal contraction late following vaccination.

Sequenced by immunoSEQ multiplex PCR; TCRdb stores in-frame clones only, minus some. The sample contains approximately 70,000 clones, around three quarters of which appear only once. Viral peptide pool expansion of antigen-specific CD4+ T cells preceded sequencing in the ViraFEST assay. Between days 10 and 11 of culture, CD4+ T cells were separated out. As their vaccination, participants received two doses of either BNT162b2 or mRNA-1273. The specimen comprised CD4+ T cells from PBMCs cultured with HCoV-OC43 spike peptides, sampled after COVID-19 vaccination. Subset indicated: HCoV-OC43 spike overlapping peptide pool stimulation. The sequence came from a human donor who received a COVID-19 vaccine.

CDR3 coding DNA: TGTGCCAGCAGCTCGCAGGGTTTACCCCTCCACTTT. Translation gives CASSSQGLPLHF. The chain uses TRBV7-9 and TRBJ1-6; weak D call: TRBD1 (5 bases). V was shortened by 4 bases and J by 12 bases, with 10 bases between the two germline ends. This CDR3 is built from 12 residues. The germline gives CDR1 SEHNR, CDR2 FQNEAQ (reference sequence).